These 13 T cell receptor beta chains were all obtained from the same sample, sequenced in a study of cytomegalovirus exposure and HLA in healthy donors. The repertoire was sequenced with immunoSEQ multiplex PCR; TCRdb's copy has only in-frame clones and lacks some. The data contain over 250,000 clones, 80% to 90% of them singletons. Input material: PBMCs. All receptors derive from a woman under 30 in good health and CMV-seronegative.

V and J are TRBV30 and TRBJ1-2, with 8 bases that match TRBD1. Germline V gene sequence: CDR1 GTSNPN, CDR2 SVGIG (reference sequence). The length of the CDR3 is 11 residues. V lost 8 bases to trimming and J lost 5 bases; unmatched junction nucleotides: 4. The DNA for the CDR3 is TGTGCCGGACAGGGTGGATATGGCTACACCTTC. Its translation: CAGQGGYGYTF.

The V and J genes are TRBV4-1 and TRBJ1-5, with 9 nucleotides matching TRBD1. Germline V gene lookup returns CDR1 MGHRA and CDR2 YSYEKL. CDR3 size: 14 residues. Trimming removed 5 bases from V and 4 bases from J; junction bases left unmatched: 3. CDR3 in DNA: TGCGCCAGCAGCGGAGGGACAGGGAATCAGCCCCAGCATTTT. It is translated as CASSGGTGNQPQHF.

V and J are TRBV5-1 and TRBJ2-7; 10 bases are a match to TRBD1. This CDR3 contains 13 residues. Unmatched junction bases numbered 6, after V lost 6 bases and J lost 6 bases. Germline V gene data show CDR1 as SGHRS and CDR2 as YFSETQ. CDR3 protein: CASTLTGGLEQYF. The DNA for the CDR3 is TGCGCCAGCACCCTGACAGGGGGCCTCGAGCAGTACTTC.

The chain is built from TRBV2 and TRBJ1-2; no clear D gene. The CDR3 has 13 amino acids. The germline gives CDR1 SNHLY, CDR2 FYNNEI. The germline V and J ends were trimmed by 1 base and 4 bases, with 7 bases remaining between them. CDR3 residues: CASSEGLGYGYTF. DNA for the CDR3: TGTGCCAGCAGTGAAGGGCTAGGCTATGGCTACACCTTC. The complete variable domain, with remaining parts taken from reference TRBV2 and TRBJ1-2, reads EPEVTQTPSHQVTQMGQEVILRCVPISNHLYFYWYRQILGQKVEFLVSFYNNEISEKSEIFDDQFSVERPDGSNFTLKIRSTKLEDSAMYFCASSEGLGYGYTFGSGTRLTVV.

J is TRBJ2-5 and V is TRBV9; D perhaps matches TRBD2 (6 bases). V was trimmed by 3 bases and J by 5 bases, leaving 14 bases between them. Germline values: CDR1 SGDLS, CDR2 YYNGEE. The CDR3 has 14 amino acids. This CDR3 reads CASSGGTRGETQYF. CDR3 sequence (DNA): TGTGCCAGCAGCGGCGGGACTCGAGGCGAGACCCAGTACTTC.

The V gene is TRBV15, the J gene TRBJ1-1; tentatively, D is TRBD1 (5 bases). Trimming took off 8 bases at V and 1 base at J, with 11 bases between the two ends. CDR1 is LNHNV, CDR2 YYDKDF, per germline (reference sequence). The CDR3 loop spans 13 amino acids. CDR3 nucleotides: TGTGCCACCTCTTACAGGAGGAACACTGAAGCTTTCTTT. Translation: CATSYRRNTEAFF.

The chain links TRBV7-2 to TRBJ1-2, with 10 nucleotides matching TRBD1. Germline V gene data show CDR1 as SGHTA and CDR2 as FQGNSA. The CDR3 consists of 18 residues. Unmatched junction bases numbered 13, after V lost 2 bases and J lost 4 bases. The CDR3 nucleotides are TGTGCCAGCAGCTTAAGAGGGACAGGGGACGGGGTACGCTATGGCTACACCTTC. Residues: CASSLRGTGDGVRYGYTF.

The CDR3: CAWSRTGSYGYTF. For the CDR3, the DNA is TGTGCCTGGAGCAGAACAGGGTCCTATGGCTACACCTTC. The V call is TRBV30, the J call TRBJ1-2; TRBD1 might be the D (6 bases). V gave up 3 bases and J gave up 4 bases, with 12 bases separating them. The CDR3 has 13 residues. The V gene's germline CDR1 is GTSNPN and CDR2 SVGIG (reference sequence).

The V gene is TRBV5-4, the J gene TRBJ2-7, with a possible D match to TRBD2 (7 bases). Trimming removed 6 bases at V and 5 bases at J, with 24 bases between. Germline V gene data show CDR1 as SGHNT and CDR2 as YYREEE (reference sequence). This CDR3 spans 16 amino acids. The DNA of the CDR3 is TGTGCCAGCACCATTGGGGGCAGGGCCGGGGGGAACGAGCAGTACTTC. Encoded protein: CASTIGGRAGGNEQYF.

J is TRBJ1-6 and V is TRBV28, with a tentative D call TRBD1 (6 bases). V lost 6 bases, J lost 1 base, and 7 bases lay in between. Germline V gene data show CDR1 as MDHEN and CDR2 as SYDVKM. This CDR3 comprises 14 residues. CDR3 in DNA: TGTGCCAGCAGACAGGGATCCTATAATTCACCCCTCCACTTT. Residues: CASRQGSYNSPLHF.

CDR3 DNA: TGTGCCACCAGCAGAGATCGAGGCAGAATCACAGATACGCAGTATTTT. Its translation is CATSRDRGRITDTQYF. This chain joins TRBV15 and TRBJ2-3; D is unclear. Per germline, CDR1 LNHNV and CDR2 YYDKDF (reference sequence). Trimming cost V 0 bases and J 2 bases, with 12 bases left between them. The CDR3 covers 16 residues. Full variable domain (rest looked up from reference TRBV15 and TRBJ2-3): DAMVIQNPRYQVTQFGKPVTLSCSQTLNHNVMYWYQQKSSQAPKLLFHYYDKDFNNEADTPDNFQSRRPNTSFCFLDIRSPGLGDTAMYLCATSRDRGRITDTQYFGPGTRLTVL.

This clone was recorded once. In DNA form, the CDR3 reads TGCGCCAGCAGCCGGGACTCCTACAACAATGAGCAGTTCTTC. It specifies CASSRDSYNNEQFF. The V gene is TRBV5-1, the J gene TRBJ2-1; perhaps TRBD2 as D (6 bases). Trimming stripped 4 bases from V and 5 bases from J, with 13 bases between. CDR3 length: 14 residues. CDR1 is SGHRS and CDR2 is YFSETQ in the germline V gene.

The chain is built from TRBV9 and TRBJ2-1; TRBD2 aligns across 7 bases. V lost 0 bases, J lost 8 bases, and 2 bases stayed unmatched. The germline CDR1 and CDR2 sequences are SGDLS and YYNGEE. This CDR3 region has 13 residues. The CDR3 sequence is CASSVAGRDEQFF. In DNA form, the CDR3 reads TGTGCCAGCAGCGTAGCGGGGAGGGATGAGCAGTTCTTC.